Listed below are T cell receptor beta chains from one sample, sequenced in a study of CD8+ T cells in alopecia areata. The method was immunoSEQ multiplex PCR; TCRdb's version includes in-frame clones alone and lacks a portion of them. The profile shows some 45,000 clones, just under 95% of them singletons. The source was CD8+ T cells sorted from blood, collected at week 24, from a patient treated with tofacitinib. The receptors stem from a human donor with alopecia areata. CDR3s leave out the opening cysteine and the closing phenylalanine or tryptophan. Each record gives: D gene, V gene, CDR3 protein. D genes are given only for firm matches.

TRBD2 | TRBV6-1 | ASSDVGGGAGDTQY
TRBD1 | TRBV29-1 | SFSKGGPPYEQY
TRBD1 | TRBV7-8 | ASSLGGTGSDNEQF
- | TRBV7-9 | ASSLGRQPNYGYT
- | TRBV7-3 | ASSLTSGKYNEQF
- | TRBV30 | AWSHSQYTDTQY
TRBD1 | TRBV11-2 | ASSAQYGQGRDDTQY
- | TRBV27 | ASSLSDAIYEQY
TRBD2 | TRBV29-1 | SGGTSGGASDTQY
TRBD1 | TRBV29-1 | SVCLGGEGSSYNEQF
TRBD2 | TRBV4-1 | ASSQERGPNEQF
- | TRBV11-1 | ASEGLQDTQY
TRBD1 | TRBV6-5 | ASRNRGPYEQY
- | TRBV4-3 | ASSQDLGTSWGESSYEQY
TRBD2 | TRBV5-1 | ASSSFGTSGSTDTQY
- | TRBV27 | ASSFPLRGDNTGELF
TRBD1 | TRBV5-4 | ASSLSNRGPGEQY
TRBD2 | TRBV28 | ASSKASGGQETQY
- | TRBV7-9 | ASSLVGAVGEKLF
- | TRBV30 | AWSLTDANEQF
TRBD1 | TRBV29-1 | SVEPRDRDNEQF
TRBD2 | TRBV10-3 | AISEGTSNNRETQY
TRBD2 | TRBV7-2 | ASNLGLADNEQF
- | TRBV10-3 | AISPKYEQY
- | TRBV7-8 | ASSSEETQY
TRBD1 | TRBV29-1 | SVGQGEYEQY
- | TRBV18 | ASSPLQGKQYEQY
- | TRBV7-9 | ASSLGGTGHEQY
- | TRBV7-2 | ASSLALVGTDTQY
TRBD2 | TRBV7-9 | ASAQAGSSYNEQF
TRBD2 | TRBV28 | ASSLFAGGEQF
- | TRBV6-5 | ASSYFPPTTDTQY
TRBD2 | TRBV10-3 | ATGTSGGLYTGELF
- | TRBV6-1 | ANQESNGGGETQY
- | TRBV4-1 | TSNSLTAENTGELF
- | TRBV7-9 | ASSFEDLYEQY
- | TRBV11-2 | ASSLNIEQY